Following are 15 T cell receptor beta chains from one sample sequenced in a study of blood T cells in healthy people across ages. Alongside a J-beta primer mix, a sample-barcoded 5' primer served in a second PCR lasting 7 to 11 cycles. One entry per CDR3 protein results from TCRdb running MiXCR on the 5' RACE reads. The data contain about 690,000 distinct CDR3 sequences, less than 45% of them singletons. The specimen was blood. The receptors here all came from a man aged 80 or over in good health.

This chain connects TRBV5-1 to TRBJ1-1; D gene unclear. The CDR3 extends over 12 amino acids. Germline V gives CDR1 SGHRS, CDR2 YFSETQ. The ends were cut back, 3 bases at V and 3 bases at J, with 6 bases in the middle. In DNA, the CDR3 is TGCGCCAGCAGCTATCAGGACACTGAAGCTTTCTTT. Protein: CASSYQDTEAFF.

This clonotype was detected a few times. The V call is TRBV10-1, the J call TRBJ2-1; D possibly corresponds to TRBD1 (5 bases). The end of the DNA is better explained by TRBJ2-7, so the J call may be wrong. The CDR3 has 12 amino acids. Germline V gene lookup returns CDR1 WNHNN and CDR2 SYGVQD (reference sequence). The CDR3 is CASSARGNEQYF. CDR3 bases: TGCGCCAGCAGTGCTAGGGGCAATGAGCAGTACTTC.

This chain connects TRBV6-2 or TRBV6-3 to TRBJ1-5; no clear D gene. The CDR3 is 16 residues long. Trimming removed 2 bases at V and 5 bases at J, with 16 bases between. Looked up from germline, CDR1 is MNHEY and CDR2 is SVGEGT. The CDR3 is CASSYLGKGRDQPQHF. DNA of the CDR3: TGTGCCAGCAGTTACCTCGGGAAAGGGAGGGATCAGCCCCAGCATTTT.

The rearrangement joins TRBV2 to TRBJ1-3, with D uncertain. In germline, CDR1 is SNHLY, CDR2 FYNNEI. With 6 bases removed from V and 0 bases from J, the gap between germline ends came to 12 bases. This CDR3 contains 15 residues. The CDR3 here is CASSWAAGSGNTIYF. In DNA form, the CDR3 reads TGTGCCAGCAGCTGGGCGGCGGGCTCTGGAAACACCATATATTTT. Full variable domain (outside the CDR3, taken from reference TRBV2 and TRBJ1-3): EPEVTQTPSHQVTQMGQEVILRCVPISNHLYFYWYRQILGQKVEFLVSFYNNEISEKSEIFDDQFSVERPDGSNFTLKIRSTKLEDSAMYFCASSWAAGSGNTIYFGEGSWLTVV.

This clonotype was recorded a few times. The V call is TRBV7-2, the J call TRBJ2-5; 11 nucleotides line up with TRBD2. There are 16 residues in the CDR3. The germline CDR1 and CDR2 sequences are SGHTA and FQGNSA. J lost 1 base, V lost 5 bases, and 6 bases had no gene match. CDR3 nucleotide sequence: TGTGCCAGCAGCCCCTCGACTAGCGGGATCCAAGAGACCCAGTACTTC. The encoded protein is CASSPSTSGIQETQYF.

CDR3 DNA: TGTGCCAGCAGTGAAAAGCGCTCCCTCCAAGAGACCCAGTACTTC. Translated, it gives CASSEKRSLQETQYF. The chain is built from TRBV2 and TRBJ2-5, with D uncertain. The CDR3 covers 15 residues. The V end was cut by 2 bases, the J end by 1 base, with 11 bases between. In germline, CDR1 is SNHLY, CDR2 FYNNEI. Full variable domain (rest looked up from reference TRBV2 and TRBJ2-5): EPEVTQTPSHQVTQMGQEVILRCVPISNHLYFYWYRQILGQKVEFLVSFYNNEISEKSEIFDDQFSVERPDGSNFTLKIRSTKLEDSAMYFCASSEKRSLQETQYFGPGTRLLVL.

This clonotype appeared once. The gene calls are TRBV4-2 and TRBJ2-3, with TRBD2 matching over 9 bases. This CDR3 comprises 15 residues. The V and J ends lost 3 bases and 6 bases, in that order; junction bases with no gene match: 7. Germline V lookup: CDR1 LGHNA, CDR2 YNFKEQ. The CDR3 protein is CASSQTSGARDTQYF. In DNA form, the CDR3 reads TGTGCCAGCAGCCAGACTAGCGGTGCAAGGGATACGCAGTATTTT.

J is TRBJ2-5 and V is TRBV4-3; D possibly corresponds to TRBD2 (6 bases). Trimming left V 1 base short and J 5 bases short, with 11 bases between. The CDR3 runs to 14 residues. Germline CDR1 reads LGHNA; CDR2 reads YSLEER. The CDR3 coding sequence is TGCGCCAGCAGCCAAGGGCTAGCGTCGGAGACCCAGTACTTC. Translated: CASSQGLASETQYF.

The CDR3 loop reads CASSAQGTSEYF. DNA for the CDR3: TGTGCCAGCAGTGCTCAGGGGACTAGCGAGTATTTT. J is TRBJ2-3 and V is TRBV6-6, with 10 bases that match TRBD2. The germline CDR1 and CDR2 sequences are MNHNY and SVGAGI (reference sequence). V lost 5 bases and J lost 13; bases outside the gene matches: 6. The CDR3 consists of 12 residues.

In this sample, this clonotype turned up a few times. The rearrangement links TRBV27 to TRBJ2-7, with 10 positions matching TRBD2. Germline assignment: CDR1 MNHEY and CDR2 SMNVEV (reference sequence). J lost 4 bases, V lost 4 bases, and 7 bases had no gene match. The CDR3 is 15 amino acids. The CDR3 region is CASSSPGSGRYEQYF. The CDR3, as DNA: TGTGCCAGCAGTTCCCCGGGTAGCGGGAGGTACGAGCAGTACTTC.

This rearrangement joins TRBV5-5 to TRBJ2-1, with TRBD1 matching 7 bases. This CDR3 comprises 15 residues. Germline trimming cut 1 base from V and 4 bases from J; bases unmatched to any gene: 5. Germline assignment: CDR1 SGHKS and CDR2 YYEKEE (reference sequence). The CDR3 DNA follows: TGTGCCAGCAGCTTGTCAGGACAGGAATACAATGAGCAGTTCTTC. Protein: CASSLSGQEYNEQFF.

In the case of this clonotype: A much more abundant neighbour one base away suggests this may be a read error. V is TRBV2 and J is TRBJ2-5; D gene uncertain. The CDR3 is made up of 12 amino acids. The germline gives CDR1 SNHLY, CDR2 FYNNEI. Trimming cost V 7 bases and J 11 bases, with 17 bases left between them. This CDR3 reads CASNPINYEQYF. DNA for the CDR3: TGTGCCAGCAATCCCATCAACTATGAGCAGTACTTC.

V gene TRBV20-1 combines with J gene TRBJ2-1, with TRBD2 identical over 8 bases. The CDR3 consists of 15 residues. Germline CDR1 and CDR2: DFQATT and SNEGSKA (reference sequence). The ends lost 6 bases at V and 9 bases at J; junction bases unmatched: 16. CDR3 sequence reads: CSAPKASGRVGEQFF. The DNA for the CDR3 is TGCAGTGCGCCTAAGGCGAGCGGGAGAGTAGGTGAGCAGTTCTTC.

In its sample, this clonotype was seen once. The chain uses TRBV20-1 and TRBJ2-4; D is undetermined. Per germline, CDR1 DFQATT and CDR2 SNEGSKA (reference sequence). The CDR3 runs to 12 residues. Trimming left V 7 bases short and J 4 bases short, with 11 bases between. The CDR3 region is CSVRLEKNIQYF. CDR3 nucleotides: TGCAGTGTCCGGTTGGAGAAAAACATTCAGTACTTC.

This clonotype was counted a few times. Written as DNA, the CDR3 is TGCGCCAGCAGCTTGGCCGGGAGGGTCTCGGGGAACGAGCAGTACTTC. This gives the protein CASSLAGRVSGNEQYF. This rearrangement joins TRBV5-1 to TRBJ2-7; 8 nucleotides match TRBD2. The J segment lost 5 bases and the V segment lost 0 bases, leaving 10 bases of the junction unmatched. The CDR3 totals 16 residues. The germline V gene has CDR1 SGHRS and CDR2 YFSETQ.